The clone carrying this TCR beta chain was seen only a few times. V gave up 4 bases and J gave up 8 bases; unmatched junction bases: 4. The CDR3 loop spans 14 amino acids. Germline assignment: CDR1 LNHDA and CDR2 SQIVND (reference sequence). The data were obtained in a study of monozygotic twins with cystic fibrosis. TCRdb's copy holds only in-frame clones and misses some; the assay was immunoSEQ multiplex PCR. The sample consists of approximately 23,000 clones, just under 90% of them appearing once. This TCR was sampled from a woman in her twenties or thirties with cystic fibrosis. The chain recombines TRBV19 with TRBJ2-1, with 11 positions matching TRBD1. Sequencing was done on a sample of blood. The chain's CDR3 is CASSRDRGLDEQFF. The CDR3, as DNA: TGTGCCAGTAGTAGGGACAGGGGGTTGGATGAGCAGTTCTTC.